This T cell receptor beta chain was sequenced in a study of blood T cell repertoires in COVID-19. The overall study: PBMCs, B-cell-depleted T cells, or T cells provided the cDNA or gDNA that made up the material.

In the authors' methods: Researchers report that nucleated cell counts were estimated from reference gene primer amplification. The assay was immunoSEQ multiplex PCR, and TCRdb's table has in-frame clones only and misses some. V, J and clone size reflect that table, while D and trimming were determined from the DNA. The table lists more than 250,000 clones, around 87% of them singletons, with about 1.5% in the top ten. The V gene's germline CDR1 is SEHNR and CDR2 FQNEAQ (reference sequence). Trimming took off 2 bases at V and 9 bases at J, with 17 bases between the two ends. The CDR3 extends over 16 amino acids.

The TCR originated in a woman between 18 and 30 years old with acute COVID-19. Sequencing input: PBMCs or T cells enriched from blood (not recorded which). The chain combines TRBV7-9 with TRBJ1-6; D is ambiguous. Here the CDR3 reads CASSLSPPSAGSPLHF. As DNA, the CDR3 is TGTGCCAGCAGCTTATCTCCCCCATCGGCGGGTTCACCCCTCCACTTT. The whole variable domain, filled in from reference TRBV7-9 and TRBJ1-6, reads DTGVSQNPRHKITKRGQNVTFRCDPISEHNRLYWYRQTLGQGPEFLTYFQNEAQLEKSRLLSDRFSAERPKGSFSTLEIQRTEQGDSAMYLCASSLSPPSAGSPLHFGNGTRLTVT.